The 32 T cell receptor beta chains below come from one sample, sequenced in a study of early T cells in non-severe SARS-CoV-2 infection. MiXCR was run by TCRdb on the 5' RACE reads, yielding one entry per CDR3 protein. The data show about 81,000 distinct CDR3 sequences, around 14% seen once. The source material was whole blood. The source is an adult who was a healthcare worker with PCR-confirmed SARS-CoV-2 infection or an uninfected control (not recorded which).

This chain links TRBV10-3 with TRBJ1-1, with 7 bases that match TRBD1. V lost 5 bases, J lost 6 bases, and 15 bases stayed unmatched. This CDR3 comprises 16 residues. CDR1 and CDR2 from the germline V gene are ENHRY and SYGVKD. CDR3 nucleotide sequence: TGTGCCATCAGTCCCTCCTCCCCGACAGGGAAGGCTGAAGCTTTCTTT. Its protein product is CAISPSSPTGKAEAFF.

Turning to this clonotype: A junction end diverges from the germline sequence, so it may reflect a read error. The rearrangement uses TRBV29-1 and TRBJ2-7; 9 bases fit TRBD1. Per the germline V gene, CDR1 is SQVTM and CDR2 is ANQGSEA. CDR3 length: 11 amino acids. Written as DNA, the CDR3 is TGCAGCGTTGGTGACAGGGGGGTCCTTCACTTC. Translation gives CSVGDRGVLHF.

The chain joins TRBV10-1 to TRBJ2-2; 8 bases fit TRBD1. Germline V gene data show CDR1 as WNHNN and CDR2 as SYGVQD (reference sequence). V gave up 0 bases and J gave up 0 bases; unmatched junction bases: 9. This CDR3 has 19 amino acids. The chain's CDR3 is CASSESGGRGLPNTGELFF. The CDR3 DNA follows: TGCGCCAGCAGTGAGTCAGGCGGCAGGGGGCTTCCGAACACCGGGGAGCTGTTTTTT.

This clonotype has only a few counts. The chain recombines TRBV18 with TRBJ2-1, with a weak D call TRBD2 (6 bases). Germline lookup yields CDR1 KGHSH and CDR2 LQKENI. Trimming shortened V by 0 bases and J by 5 bases, and 14 bases separated the two germline ends. The CDR3 contains 16 residues. The chain's CDR3 is CASSPPGSPGDNEQFF. CDR3 DNA: TGTGCCAGCTCACCACCAGGGTCGCCGGGGGACAATGAGCAGTTCTTC.

The chain combines TRBV5-1 with TRBJ1-1, with D uncertain. CDR3 length equals 15 residues. Trimming left V 4 bases short and J 7 bases short, with 20 bases between. From germline, CDR1 is SGHRS and CDR2 YFSETQ. The CDR3 sequence is CASSPPNGMGIEAFF. DNA of the CDR3: TGCGCCAGCAGCCCTCCCAATGGGATGGGGATTGAAGCTTTCTTT. The variable domain in full, with the rest retrieved from reference TRBV5-1 and TRBJ1-1, is KAGVTQTPRYLIKTRGQQVTLSCSPISGHRSVSWYQQTPGQGLQFLFEYFSETQRNKGNFPGRFSGRQFSNSRSEMNVSTLELGDSALYLCASSPPNGMGIEAFFGQGTRLTVV.

This clonotype was picked up many times. The chain carries TRBV9 and TRBJ1-1, with 7 bases identical to TRBD1. Germline lookup yields CDR1 SGDLS and CDR2 YYNGEE. J was trimmed by 11 bases and V by 4 bases; bases with no gene match: 8. The length of the CDR3 is 12 residues. CDR3: CASSSLQGMAFF. Here the CDR3 DNA reads TGTGCCAGCAGCTCCTTACAGGGGATGGCTTTCTTT.

This clonotype was recorded at least ten times. The chain links TRBV19 to TRBJ2-3; TRBD2 matches 8 bases. The CDR3 runs 16 residues. V gave up 5 bases and J gave up 2 bases; unmatched junction bases: 9. The germline CDR1 and CDR2 sequences are LNHDA and SQIVND (reference sequence). DNA for the CDR3: TGTGCCAGTAGTCTATTGGGGCGGGGGGTCACAGATACGCAGTATTTT. This gives the protein CASSLLGRGVTDTQYF.

This clonotype was seen a single time. The rearrangement uses TRBV5-1 and TRBJ2-7, with no clear D. This CDR3 is 15 amino acids long. Germline-derived CDR1 and CDR2 are SGHRS and YFSETQ. Trimming took 4 bases from V and 2 from J, leaving 16 bases between them. In nucleotides, the CDR3 is TGCGCCAGCAGCGCGCGACTCCGGAGACCCTACGAGCAGTACTTC. It codes for CASSARLRRPYEQYF.

The chain has TRBV11-2 and TRBJ1-4, with 8 bases matching TRBD1. Germline trimming cut 5 bases from V and 3 bases from J; bases unmatched to any gene: 5. The CDR3 is 15 residues long. Germline V lookup: CDR1 SGHAT, CDR2 FQNNGV. CDR3 sequence (DNA): TGTGCCAGCAGCCCCGACAGGGGCGCTAATGAAAAACTGTTTTTT. Amino acid sequence: CASSPDRGANEKLFF.

This clonotype was counted at least ten times. The chain joins TRBV20-1 to TRBJ1-5, with 9 nucleotides matching TRBD1. V gave up 3 bases and J gave up 4 bases; unmatched junction bases: 4. The V gene's germline CDR1 is DFQATT and CDR2 SNEGSKA (reference sequence). The CDR3 extends over 14 amino acids. The CDR3 loop is CSASQGTGNQPQHF. The DNA of the CDR3 is TGCAGTGCTAGCCAGGGGACAGGGAATCAGCCCCAGCATTTT.

This clonotype has a count of ten or more. This chain joins TRBV20-1 and TRBJ1-1; D remains unclear. The V end was cut by 6 bases, the J end by 1 base, with 3 bases between. This CDR3 has 10 amino acids. CDR1 is DFQATT, CDR2 SNEGSKA, per germline (reference sequence). CDR3 sequence: CSASNTEAFF. The CDR3 DNA reads TGCAGTGCCTCGAACACTGAAGCTTTCTTT.

This clonotype was seen a few times. J is TRBJ2-3 and V is TRBV20-1, with no clear D. The V and J ends lost 3 bases and 3 bases respectively, with 10 bases between them. The length of the CDR3 is 13 residues. Germline loops: CDR1 DFQATT, CDR2 SNEGSKA (reference sequence). The CDR3: CSASSDNTDTQYF. As DNA, the CDR3 is TGCAGTGCTAGTTCCGACAATACAGATACGCAGTATTTT.

This clonotype occurred many times. This chain links TRBV12-3 or TRBV12-4 with TRBJ2-3; 13 nucleotides line up with TRBD2. The ends lost 3 bases at V and 4 bases at J; junction bases unmatched: 7. This CDR3 region has 17 residues. CDR3 loop: CASSFYGLAGDPDTQYF. CDR3 bases: TGTGCCAGCAGTTTTTACGGACTAGCGGGGGACCCAGATACGCAGTATTTT.

The chain joins TRBV7-2 to TRBJ1-3; a weak D match, TRBD1 (6 bases). The V and J ends lost 3 bases and 0 bases respectively, with 15 bases between them. In germline, CDR1 is SGHTA, CDR2 FQGNSA. CDR3 size: 17 residues. As DNA, the CDR3 is TGTGCCAGCAGCTTTATTAGGACAGAGTACTCTGGAAACACCATATATTTT. This sequence encodes CASSFIRTEYSGNTIYF.

The chain employs TRBV29-1 and TRBJ2-7; 7 nucleotides match TRBD1. The germline gives CDR1 SQVTM, CDR2 ANQGSEA. The CDR3 sequence is 12 residues long. The ends lost 4 bases at V and 2 bases at J; junction bases unmatched: 2. The CDR3 protein is CSVGDSPYEQYF. CDR3 nucleotides: TGCAGCGTTGGGGACAGTCCCTACGAGCAGTACTTC.

At least ten counts were recorded for this clonotype. This chain joins TRBV2 and TRBJ1-4; weak D call: TRBD1 (6 bases). The V end lost 2 bases, the J end lost 17 bases, and 18 bases lay between the germline ends. The CDR3 consists of 13 residues. Looked up from germline, CDR1 is SNHLY and CDR2 is FYNNEI. CDR3 residues: CASSERLGGPPFF. As DNA, the CDR3 is TGTGCCAGCAGTGAAAGGCTGGGGGGCCCTCCTTTTTTT.

Many counts were recorded for this clonotype. J is TRBJ2-3 and V is TRBV7-3, with 7 bases aligning to TRBD2. This CDR3 region has 16 residues. The germline V gene has CDR1 SGHTA and CDR2 FQGTGA. V lost 3 bases and J lost 5; bases outside the gene matches: 11. The chain's CDR3 is CASSFQEPGGRDTQYF. For the CDR3, the DNA is TGTGCCAGCAGCTTTCAGGAGCCGGGGGGAAGAGATACGCAGTATTTT.

The sample holds a few counts of this clonotype. The CDR3 DNA sequence: TGTGCCAGTAATGTCGGAACTATCTATGGCTACACCTTC. The encoded protein is CASNVGTIYGYTF. This chain connects TRBV19 to TRBJ1-2; D unresolved. This CDR3 has 13 residues. Trimming shortened V by 7 bases and J by 4 bases, and 13 bases separated the two germline ends. Looked up from germline, CDR1 is LNHDA and CDR2 is SQIVND (reference sequence).

The chain has TRBV29-1 and TRBJ1-1; no reliable D call. Trimming left V 4 bases short and J 1 base short, with 4 bases between. The CDR3 covers 11 residues. Per germline, CDR1 SQVTM and CDR2 ANQGSEA. The CDR3 nucleotides are TGCAGCGTTGTAAGGAACACTGAAGCTTTCTTT. Its protein is CSVVRNTEAFF.

This clonotype was observed at least ten times. This chain joins TRBV20-1 and TRBJ1-2; possible D gene TRBD1, 5 bases. CDR1 and CDR2 from the germline V gene are DFQATT and SNEGSKA (reference sequence). The CDR3 extends over 12 amino acids. CDR3 sequence: CRPGHEQWGYTF. The CDR3, as DNA: TGCAGGCCCGGACACGAACAATGGGGCTACACCTTC.

This clonotype was seen a few times. The rearrangement uses TRBV28 and TRBJ1-2, with D maybe TRBD1 (5 bases). CDR1 and CDR2 from the germline V gene are MDHEN and SYDVKM. V dropped 3 bases and J dropped 4 bases, with 15 bases sitting between them. CDR3 length equals 15 residues. CDR3 sequence reads: CASSLGGTIGYGYTF. The CDR3, as DNA: TGTGCCAGCAGTTTGGGGGGGACCATTGGCTATGGCTACACCTTC.

This clonotype has just a few counts. The chain employs TRBV7-2 and TRBJ2-6; D uncertain. The germline gives CDR1 SGHTA, CDR2 FQGNSA. V was clipped by 1 base and J by 0 bases, with 16 bases between them. CDR3 size: 19 residues. Here the CDR3 DNA reads TGTGCCAGCAGCTTAGTACCCCCCATTAATCCCTCTGGGGCCAACGTCCTGACTTTC. Protein product: CASSLVPPINPSGANVLTF.

This clonotype was seen a handful of times. The chain employs TRBV4-3 and TRBJ2-1; 7 nucleotides agree with TRBD1. The V segment lost 0 bases and the J segment 11 bases; nucleotides outside the gene matches: 4. The germline CDR1 and CDR2 sequences are LGHNA and YSLEER. CDR3 size: 13 residues. DNA for the CDR3: TGCGCCAGCAGCCAAGACCGGGACAGCCAGCAGTTCTTC. This codes for CASSQDRDSQQFF.

This clonotype was counted only a few times. This chain connects TRBV12-3 or TRBV12-4 to TRBJ2-1, with D perhaps being TRBD1 or TRBD2 (5 bases each). Trimming left V 8 bases short and J 9 bases short, with 11 bases between. The CDR3 has 11 amino acids. CDR3 bases: TGTGCCAGCGGGGGTCGGGCTGAGCAGTTCTTC. Residues: CASGGRAEQFF.

This clonotype was seen more than once but under ten times. V gene TRBV15 combines with J gene TRBJ1-1; no firm D call. CDR3 size: 13 residues. The V end lost 5 bases, the J end lost 0 bases, and 7 bases lay between the germline ends. CDR1 is LNHNV, CDR2 YYDKDF, per germline (reference sequence). The chain's CDR3 is CATSPRLNTEAFF. CDR3 sequence (DNA): TGTGCCACCAGCCCACGGTTGAACACTGAAGCTTTCTTT.

The sample holds a few counts of this clonotype. The V gene is TRBV20-1, the J gene TRBJ2-7; tentative D call: TRBD1 (6 bases). The length of the CDR3 is 14 residues. CDR1 DFQATT and CDR2 SNEGSKA come from the germline V gene (reference sequence). Trimming removed 1 base at V and 5 bases at J, with 15 bases between. The CDR3 region has the DNA TGCAGTGCTAGAGTGGGGGCAGAGCCCAACGAGCAGTACTTC. Translated: CSARVGAEPNEQYF.

The rearrangement links TRBV19 to TRBJ2-7; D uncertain. Germline lookup yields CDR1 LNHDA and CDR2 SQIVND (reference sequence). This CDR3 contains 13 residues. V was cut by 2 bases and J by 1 base, with 6 bases left in between. The CDR3 nucleotides are TGTGCCAGTAGTATACGGCAATCCTACGAGCAGTACTTC. Translated, it gives CASSIRQSYEQYF.

The V and J genes are TRBV27 and TRBJ2-1, with a weak D call TRBD1 (5 bases). Per germline, CDR1 MNHEY and CDR2 SMNVEV (reference sequence). Trimming removed 2 bases from V and 7 bases from J, with 18 bases in between. The CDR3 is made up of 16 amino acids. The CDR3 sequence is CASSLKVRELINEQFF. The CDR3, as DNA: TGTGCCAGCAGTTTAAAGGTCAGGGAATTGATTAATGAGCAGTTCTTC.

This clonotype was counted ten times or more. The CDR3 region has the DNA TGTGCCAGCAGTGCAACAGGGGGTAGTTCCTACGAGCAGTACTTC. It translates to CASSATGGSSYEQYF. J is TRBJ2-7 and V is TRBV6-6; 8 bases match TRBD1. The J segment lost 1 base and the V segment lost 5 bases, leaving 7 bases of the junction unmatched. Germline CDR1 MNHNY, CDR2 SVGAGI (reference sequence). This CDR3 spans 15 amino acids.

This clonotype was found once. A read error may explain this, as a much larger clone is one base away. V gene TRBV11-2 combines with J gene TRBJ2-7, with 10 bases that match TRBD1. J lost 6 bases, V lost 5 bases, and 4 bases had no gene match. The length of the CDR3 is 13 residues. Germline V gene sequence: CDR1 SGHAT, CDR2 FQNNGV. The CDR3 DNA reads TGTGCCAGCAGCAAGGGGACAGGGGTCGAGCAGTACTTC. This translates into CASSKGTGVEQYF.

The V gene is TRBV7-2, the J gene TRBJ1-6; D uncertain. Germline CDR1 and CDR2: SGHTA and FQGNSA. The ends were cut back, 2 bases at V and 7 bases at J, with 9 bases in the middle. The CDR3 consists of 14 residues. CDR3 loop: CASSLKRLNSPLHF. CDR3 DNA: TGTGCCAGCAGCTTAAAAAGGCTAAATTCACCCCTCCACTTT.

This clonotype was seen ten or more times. The chain links TRBV7-8 to TRBJ1-1; D perhaps matches TRBD1 (5 bases). The germline gives CDR1 SGHVS, CDR2 FQNEAQ. The ends were cut back, 2 bases at V and 5 bases at J, with 15 bases in the middle. CDR3 length equals 15 residues. In DNA, the CDR3 is TGTGCCAGCAGCTTATCCTGGCAGGGCGGAACTGAAGCTTTCTTT. Its translation is CASSLSWQGGTEAFF.